This T cell receptor (beta chain) derives from a study of shared clonotypes between healthy human individuals. As concerns this clone: The sample carries other DNA sequences with the same CDR3.

The V gene lost 5 bases and the J gene lost 3 bases, with 12 bases spanning the gap. The germline V gene encodes CDR1 SGHTA and CDR2 FQGNSA. CDR3 size: 14 residues. The method was immunoSEQ multiplex PCR; TCRdb's version includes in-frame clones alone and lacks a portion of them. The sample yields about 2.3 million clones, roughly 92% seen once. Source material: naive CD4+ T cells from PBMCs. As to subset: CD45RA+ positively selected. This chain connects TRBV7-2 to TRBJ2-3; possibly TRBD2 for D (6 bases). The clonotype was recovered from a man between 18 and 35 years old in good health. Some clones in this sample may be carry-over from other donors' samples. As DNA, the CDR3 is TGTGCCAGCAGCCCAATAGCGGCAACAGATACGCAGTATTTT. Its protein product is CASSPIAATDTQYF.